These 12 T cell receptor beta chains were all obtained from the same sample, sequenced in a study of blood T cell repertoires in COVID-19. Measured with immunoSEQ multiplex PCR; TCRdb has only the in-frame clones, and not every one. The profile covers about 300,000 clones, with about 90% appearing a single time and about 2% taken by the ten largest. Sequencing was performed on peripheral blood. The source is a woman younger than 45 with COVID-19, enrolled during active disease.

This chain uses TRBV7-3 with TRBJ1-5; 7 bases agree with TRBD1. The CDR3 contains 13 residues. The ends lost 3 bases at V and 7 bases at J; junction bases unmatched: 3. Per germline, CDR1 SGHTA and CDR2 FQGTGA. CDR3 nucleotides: TGTGCCAGCAGCTTCGACAGGGACCAGCCCCAGCATTTT. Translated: CASSFDRDQPQHF.

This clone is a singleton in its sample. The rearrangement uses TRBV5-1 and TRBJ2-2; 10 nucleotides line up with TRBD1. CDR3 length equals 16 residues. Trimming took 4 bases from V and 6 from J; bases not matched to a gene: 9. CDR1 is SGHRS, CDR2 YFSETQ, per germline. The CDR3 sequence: CASSLAGTGDSGELFF. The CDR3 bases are TGCGCCAGCAGCCTAGCCGGGACAGGGGATTCCGGGGAGCTGTTTTTT.

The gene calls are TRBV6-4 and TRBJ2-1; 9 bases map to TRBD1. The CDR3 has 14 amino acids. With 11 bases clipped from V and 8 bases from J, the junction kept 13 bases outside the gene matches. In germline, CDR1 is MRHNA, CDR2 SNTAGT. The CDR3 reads CAGAGTGTIYEQFF. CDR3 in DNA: TGTGCCGGGGCCGGGACAGGGACTATATATGAGCAGTTCTTC.

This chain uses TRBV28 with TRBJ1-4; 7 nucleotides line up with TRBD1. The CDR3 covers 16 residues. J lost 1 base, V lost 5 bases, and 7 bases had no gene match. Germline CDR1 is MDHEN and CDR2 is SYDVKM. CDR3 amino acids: CASSEGQGVTNEKLFF. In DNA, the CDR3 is TGTGCCAGCAGTGAAGGGCAGGGGGTAACTAATGAAAAACTGTTTTTT.

The CDR3 spells CASSPSGGSTDTQYF. CDR3 DNA: TGTGCCAGCAGTCCTAGCGGGGGAAGCACAGATACGCAGTATTTT. V and J are TRBV6-5 and TRBJ2-3; TRBD2 aligns across 10 bases. Per the germline V gene, CDR1 is MNHEY and CDR2 is SVGAGI. The length of the CDR3 is 15 residues. Unmatched junction bases numbered 2, after V lost 5 bases and J lost 0 bases.

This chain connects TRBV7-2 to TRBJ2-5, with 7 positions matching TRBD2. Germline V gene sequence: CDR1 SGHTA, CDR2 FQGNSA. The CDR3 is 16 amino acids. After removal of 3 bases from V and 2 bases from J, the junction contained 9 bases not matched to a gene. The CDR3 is CASSLALLRGQETQYF. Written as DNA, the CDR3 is TGTGCCAGCAGCTTGGCTCTTCTGCGGGGGCAAGAGACCCAGTACTTC.

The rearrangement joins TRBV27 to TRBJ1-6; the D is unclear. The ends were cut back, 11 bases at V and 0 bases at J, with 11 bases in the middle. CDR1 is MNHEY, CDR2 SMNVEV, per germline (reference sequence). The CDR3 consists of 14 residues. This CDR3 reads CAVPGGSYNSPLHF. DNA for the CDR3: TGTGCCGTCCCGGGAGGCTCCTATAATTCACCCCTCCACTTT.

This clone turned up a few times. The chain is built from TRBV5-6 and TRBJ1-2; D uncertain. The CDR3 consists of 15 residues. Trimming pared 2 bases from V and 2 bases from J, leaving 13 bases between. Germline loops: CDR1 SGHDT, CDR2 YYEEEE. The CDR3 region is CASSLIGMENYGYTF. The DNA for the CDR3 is TGTGCCAGCAGCTTAATCGGGATGGAGAACTATGGCTACACCTTC. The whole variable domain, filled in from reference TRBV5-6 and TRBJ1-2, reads DAGVTQSPTHLIKTRGQQVTLRCSPKSGHDTVSWYQQALGQGPQFIFQYYEEEERQRGNFPDRFSGHQFPNYSSELNVNALLLGDSALYLCASSLIGMENYGYTFGSGTRLTVV.

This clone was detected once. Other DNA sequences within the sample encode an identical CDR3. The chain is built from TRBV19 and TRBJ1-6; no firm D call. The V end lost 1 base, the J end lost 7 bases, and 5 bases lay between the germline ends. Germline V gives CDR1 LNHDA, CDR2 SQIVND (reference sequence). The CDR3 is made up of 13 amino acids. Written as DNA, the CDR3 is TGTGCCAGTAGTATAGCGGGAAATTCACCCCTCCACTTT. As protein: CASSIAGNSPLHF.

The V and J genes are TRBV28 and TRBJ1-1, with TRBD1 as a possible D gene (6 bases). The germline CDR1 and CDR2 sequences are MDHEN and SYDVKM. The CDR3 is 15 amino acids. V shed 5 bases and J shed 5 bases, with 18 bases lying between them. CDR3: CASSLGTPGGTEAFF. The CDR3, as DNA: TGTGCCAGCAGTCTCGGGACACCGGGTGGGACTGAAGCTTTCTTT.

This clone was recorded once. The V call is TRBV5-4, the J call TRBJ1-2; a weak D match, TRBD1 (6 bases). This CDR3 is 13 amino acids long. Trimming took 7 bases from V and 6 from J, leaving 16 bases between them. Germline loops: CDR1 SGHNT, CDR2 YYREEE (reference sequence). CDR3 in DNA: TGTGCCAGCGGGCAGGGGAATTTCGATGGCTACACCTTC. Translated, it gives CASGQGNFDGYTF.

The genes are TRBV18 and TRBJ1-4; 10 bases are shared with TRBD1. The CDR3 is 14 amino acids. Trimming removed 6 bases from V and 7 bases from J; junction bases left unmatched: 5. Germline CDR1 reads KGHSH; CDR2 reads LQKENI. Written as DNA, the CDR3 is TGTGCCAGCTCCACGACAGGGGGCACTGAAAAACTGTTTTTT. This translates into CASSTTGGTEKLFF.